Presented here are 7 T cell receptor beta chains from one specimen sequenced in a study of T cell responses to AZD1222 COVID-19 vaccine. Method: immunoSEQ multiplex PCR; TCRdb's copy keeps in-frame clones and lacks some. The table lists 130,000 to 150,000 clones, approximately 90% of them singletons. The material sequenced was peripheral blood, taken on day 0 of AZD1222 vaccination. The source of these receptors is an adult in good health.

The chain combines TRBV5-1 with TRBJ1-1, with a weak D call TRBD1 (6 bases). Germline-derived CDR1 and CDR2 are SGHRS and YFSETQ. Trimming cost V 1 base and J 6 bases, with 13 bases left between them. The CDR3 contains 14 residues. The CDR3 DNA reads TGCGCCAGCAGCTTGTTGCCGGGGGCGTCTGAAGCTTTCTTT. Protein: CASSLLPGASEAFF. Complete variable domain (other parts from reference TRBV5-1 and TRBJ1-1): KAGVTQTPRYLIKTRGQQVTLSCSPISGHRSVSWYQQTPGQGLQFLFEYFSETQRNKGNFPGRFSGRQFSNSRSEMNVSTLELGDSALYLCASSLLPGASEAFFGQGTRLTVV.

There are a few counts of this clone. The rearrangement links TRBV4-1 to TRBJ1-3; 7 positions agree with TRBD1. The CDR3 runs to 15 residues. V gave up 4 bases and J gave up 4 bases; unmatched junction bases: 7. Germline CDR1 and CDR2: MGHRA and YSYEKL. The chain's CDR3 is CASSRDRVNGNTIYF. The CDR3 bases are TGCGCCAGCAGCCGTGACAGGGTGAACGGAAACACCATATATTTT.

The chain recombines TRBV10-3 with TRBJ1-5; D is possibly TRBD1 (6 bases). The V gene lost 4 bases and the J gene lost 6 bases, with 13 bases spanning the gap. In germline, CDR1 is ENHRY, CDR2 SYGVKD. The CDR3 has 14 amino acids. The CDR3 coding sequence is TGTGCCATCAGTGTATCGGGGGGCGTTCAGCCCCAGCATTTT. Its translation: CAISVSGGVQPQHF.

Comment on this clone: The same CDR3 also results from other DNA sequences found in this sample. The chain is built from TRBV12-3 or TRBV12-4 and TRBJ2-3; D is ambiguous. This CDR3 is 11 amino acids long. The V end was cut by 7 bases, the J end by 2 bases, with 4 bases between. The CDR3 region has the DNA TGTGCCAGCACAAACACAGATACGCAGTATTTT. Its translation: CASTNTDTQYF.

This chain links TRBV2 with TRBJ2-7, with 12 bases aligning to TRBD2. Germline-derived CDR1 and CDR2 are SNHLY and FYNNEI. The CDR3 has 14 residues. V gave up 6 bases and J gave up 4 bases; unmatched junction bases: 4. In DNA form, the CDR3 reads TGTGCCAGCAGACTAGCGGGAGGAGGATACGAGCAGTACTTC. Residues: CASRLAGGGYEQYF.

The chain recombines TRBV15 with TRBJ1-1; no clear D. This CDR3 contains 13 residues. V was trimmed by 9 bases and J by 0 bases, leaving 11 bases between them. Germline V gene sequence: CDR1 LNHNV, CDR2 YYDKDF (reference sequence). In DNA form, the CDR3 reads TGTGCCACGGGTGAAAGGGTGAACACTGAAGCTTTCTTT. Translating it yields CATGERVNTEAFF. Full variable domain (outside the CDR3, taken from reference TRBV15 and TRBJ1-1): DAMVIQNPRYQVTQFGKPVTLSCSQTLNHNVMYWYQQKSSQAPKLLFHYYDKDFNNEADTPDNFQSRRPNTSFCFLDIRSPGLGDTAMYLCATGERVNTEAFFGQGTRLTVV.

This CDR3 reads CASGGGATNEKLFF. Here the CDR3 DNA reads TGTGCCAGCGGGGGGGGTGCAACTAATGAAAAACTGTTTTTT. This sequence joins TRBV6-5 and TRBJ1-4, with a possible D match to TRBD1 (5 bases). Germline loops: CDR1 MNHEY, CDR2 SVGAGI. The CDR3 spans 14 residues. Trimming left V 8 bases short and J 0 bases short, with 10 bases between.